This is a list of T cell receptor beta chains from one sample in a study of naive and memory T cell subsets. Each CDR3 protein gets one entry after TCRdb re-called the UMI-ligation and nested PCR reads with MiXCR. The data hold roughly 80,000 distinct CDR3 sequences, with around 9% observed a single time. What was sequenced was naive CD8+ T cells from blood. The receptors here all came from a human donor in good health. Both conserved end residues are part of each CDR3. The D gene is left open where the match is weak. Expanded clones are given a class, and other clones once, few, many or no size at all.

J,V,size,D,CDR3,DNA
TRBJ2-7,TRBV27,many,TRBD2,CASSLAGGVYEQYF,TGTGCCAGCAGTTTAGCGGGAGGGGTCTACGAGCAGTACTTC
TRBJ2-1,TRBV19,-,TRBD2,CASSLGLAGQRSSYNEQFF,TGTGCCAGTAGTTTGGGACTAGCGGGCCAGAGGAGCTCCTACAATGAGCAGTTCTTC
TRBJ2-3,TRBV4-3,-,-,CASSPGTFTDTQYF,TGCGCCAGCAGCCCCGGGACATTCACAGATACGCAGTATTTT
TRBJ1-2,TRBV7-9,-,TRBD1,CASSFTGEGYGYTF,TGTGCCAGCAGCTTTACAGGGGAAGGCTATGGCTACACCTTC
TRBJ2-3,TRBV20-1,many,TRBD1,CSAREVFRTGYRDTQYF,TGCAGTGCTAGAGAGGTCTTTAGGACAGGGTACAGAGATACGCAGTATTTT
TRBJ2-3,TRBV27,few,-,CASSLSPDTQYF,TGTGCCAGCAGTTTATCTCCGGATACGCAGTATTTT
TRBJ2-3,TRBV2,few,-,CASQSRVRTDTQYF,TGTGCCAGCCAGAGCAGGGTTCGCACAGATACGCAGTATTTT
TRBJ1-2,TRBV9,-,-,CASSGRGYTF,TGTGCCAGCAGCGGTCGTGGCTACACCTTC
TRBJ2-5,TRBV11-2,few,-,CASSPQECQETQYF,TGTGCCAGCAGCCCCCAAGAATGTCAGGAGACCCAGTACTTC
TRBJ2-7,TRBV5-6,few,-,CASKHGPRYEQYF,TGTGCCAGCAAGCACGGGCCTCGTTACGAGCAGTACTTC
TRBJ2-3,TRBV29-1,-,-,CSVEGEDRGTDTQYF,TGCAGCGTTGAAGGCGAGGACCGCGGCACAGATACGCAGTATTTT
TRBJ2-7,TRBV27,many,-,CASSHGQSYEQYF,TGTGCCAGCAGCCACGGACAGTCCTACGAGCAGTACTTC
TRBJ2-1,TRBV28,-,TRBD2,CASSDDSREPYNEQFF,TGTGCCAGCAGTGATGATTCGCGGGAGCCTTACAATGAGCAGTTCTTC
TRBJ2-2,TRBV7-9,few,TRBD2,CASILSGSSGGELFF,TGTGCCAGCATCCTTAGCGGGAGCTCGGGCGGGGAGCTGTTTTTT
TRBJ2-7,TRBV20-1,many,-,CSATRSGEQYF,TGCAGTGCCACACGGTCGGGGGAGCAGTACTTC
TRBJ1-1,TRBV12-3/TRBV12-4,few,-,CASSRLFAEAFF,TGTGCCAGCAGTCGCTTGTTCGCTGAAGCTTTCTTT
TRBJ1-1,TRBV7-6,many,TRBD1,CASSSEQGAEAFF,TGTGCCAGCAGCTCCGAACAGGGGGCTGAAGCTTTCTTT
TRBJ1-5,TRBV12-3/TRBV12-4,few,-,CASSQGVNQPQHF,TGTGCCAGCAGCCAGGGCGTGAATCAGCCCCAGCATTTT
TRBJ2-7,TRBV29-1,-,-,CSVETGQKTYEQYF,TGCAGCGTTGAGACGGGTCAGAAAACCTACGAGCAGTACTTC
TRBJ2-1,TRBV6-6,many,TRBD2,CASSYSILADEQFF,TGTGCCAGCAGTTACTCCATTCTAGCGGACGAGCAGTTCTTC
TRBJ2-2,TRBV23-1,-,TRBD1,CASSQSSNRDRETGELFF,TGCGCCAGCAGTCAATCGTCTAACCGGGACAGGGAGACCGGGGAGCTGTTTTTT
TRBJ2-7,TRBV5-1,few,TRBD2,CASSFGPPTSGRTGHEQYF,TGCGCCAGCAGCTTTGGGCCACCTACTAGCGGGAGGACGGGACACGAGCAGTACTTC
TRBJ2-2,TRBV9,few,TRBD1,CASRGQGGTGELFF,TGTGCCAGCAGAGGACAGGGGGGCACCGGGGAGCTGTTTTTT
TRBJ2-2,TRBV10-2,few,-,CATGEGGELFF,TGCGCCACAGGGGAGGGCGGGGAGCTGTTTTTT
TRBJ2-1,TRBV7-9,many,TRBD2,CASSSGTSGDGDEQFF,TGTGCCAGCAGCTCCGGGACTAGCGGAGACGGTGATGAGCAGTTCTTC
TRBJ2-1,TRBV19,-,TRBD2,CASSIVTSGTYNEQFF,TGTGCCAGTAGTATTGTGACTAGCGGAACTTACAATGAGCAGTTCTTC
TRBJ2-3,TRBV12-3/TRBV12-4,few,-,CASSTPTGTKTYF,TGTGCCAGCAGTACCCCAACAGGGACAAAGACGTATTTT
TRBJ2-1,TRBV24-1,-,TRBD1,CATSDPPRTGSNEQFF,TGTGCCACCAGTGATCCCCCACGGACAGGATCCAATGAGCAGTTCTTC
TRBJ2-4,TRBV5-1,many,TRBD1,CASSPPPGQGWAKNIQYF,TGCGCCAGCAGCCCACCTCCGGGACAGGGGTGGGCCAAAAACATTCAGTACTTC
TRBJ2-1,TRBV4-1,many,TRBD1,CASSQVLDRDNEQFF,TGCGCCAGCAGCCAAGTACTCGACAGGGACAATGAGCAGTTCTTC
TRBJ2-7,TRBV7-6,few,-,CASSPRQGHEQYF,TGTGCCAGCAGCCCTCGTCAAGGCCACGAGCAGTACTTC
TRBJ2-1,TRBV12-3/TRBV12-4,-,TRBD2,CASRPSGKSSYNEQFF,TGTGCCAGCAGGCCCAGCGGGAAATCCTCCTACAATGAGCAGTTCTTC
TRBJ2-1,TRBV11-2,many,TRBD2,CASSLAGTSGRGEQFF,TGTGCCAGCAGCTTAGCCGGGACTAGCGGGAGAGGGGAGCAGTTCTTC
TRBJ2-5,TRBV2,few,-,CASSEEDREQETQYF,TGTGCCAGCAGTGAAGAAGACAGAGAACAAGAGACCCAGTACTTC
TRBJ2-1,TRBV6-5,few,TRBD2,CASSYTNRLGLGGGTSYNEQFF,TGTGCCAGCAGTTACACCAACAGACTGGGACTAGGGGGGGGGACGTCCTACAATGAGCAGTTCTTC
TRBJ2-2,TRBV4-1,-,-,CASSQDLGDPNTGELFF,TGCGCCAGCAGCCAAGATCTTGGGGATCCGAACACCGGGGAGCTGTTTTTT
TRBJ1-2,TRBV12-3/TRBV12-4,many,-,CASSLTGSSGYTF,TGTGCCAGCAGTTTAACAGGGTCGAGTGGCTACACCTTC
TRBJ2-3,TRBV5-1,few,-,CASSLAPAATGTDTQYF,TGCGCCAGCAGCTTGGCTCCAGCGGCAACCGGCACAGATACGCAGTATTTT
TRBJ2-3,TRBV28,many,TRBD2,CASSLRREGRDTQYF,TGTGCCAGCAGTTTAAGGCGGGAGGGCCGTGATACGCAGTATTTT
TRBJ2-1,TRBV5-1,-,-,CASSPDPVGGEQFF,TGCGCCAGCAGCCCGGACCCGGTTGGGGGTGAGCAGTTCTTC
TRBJ1-1,TRBV28,many,-,CASSLEGIEAFF,TGTGCCAGCAGTTTGGAAGGCATTGAAGCTTTCTTT
TRBJ2-3,TRBV7-2,few,TRBD2,CASSLEGTSGRKDTQYF,TGTGCCAGCAGCCTCGAAGGGACTAGCGGGAGAAAGGATACGCAGTATTTT
TRBJ2-7,TRBV5-5,few,-,CASSFRQGPYEQYF,TGTGCCAGCAGTTTCAGGCAGGGTCCCTACGAGCAGTACTTC
TRBJ1-1,TRBV19,many,-,CASSMGTGAGTEAFF,TGTGCCAGTAGTATGGGGACGGGGGCTGGCACTGAAGCTTTCTTT
TRBJ2-1,TRBV11-2,once,TRBD2,CASSVSGSFGNEQFF,TGTGCCAGCAGTGTAAGCGGGAGTTTTGGCAATGAGCAGTTCTTC
TRBJ1-1,TRBV6-5,many,-,CASSYSTGEAFF,TGTGCCAGCAGTTACTCGACGGGGGAAGCTTTCTTT
TRBJ1-5,TRBV10-1,once,-,CASKIQGMIGGNQPQHF,TGCGCCAGCAAGATACAGGGTATGATAGGAGGCAATCAGCCCCAGCATTTT
TRBJ2-1,TRBV10-1,many,-,CASSEAGSGEQFF,TGCGCCAGCAGTGAGGCAGGGTCAGGTGAGCAGTTCTTC
TRBJ1-1,TRBV20-1,many,-,CSARGGFHTEAFF,TGCAGTGCTAGAGGGGGTTTTCATACTGAAGCTTTCTTT
TRBJ1-5,TRBV5-1,few,-,CASSLDPGSDQPQHF,TGCGCCAGCAGCTTGGATCCAGGGTCCGATCAGCCCCAGCATTTT
TRBJ2-1,TRBV25-1,many,TRBD1,CASSEGTVEQFF,TGTGCCAGCAGTGAGGGGACAGTTGAGCAGTTCTTC
TRBJ2-7,TRBV12-3/TRBV12-4,many,-,CASSPPTGRADEQYF,TGTGCCAGCAGTCCCCCCACAGGAAGGGCTGACGAGCAGTACTTC